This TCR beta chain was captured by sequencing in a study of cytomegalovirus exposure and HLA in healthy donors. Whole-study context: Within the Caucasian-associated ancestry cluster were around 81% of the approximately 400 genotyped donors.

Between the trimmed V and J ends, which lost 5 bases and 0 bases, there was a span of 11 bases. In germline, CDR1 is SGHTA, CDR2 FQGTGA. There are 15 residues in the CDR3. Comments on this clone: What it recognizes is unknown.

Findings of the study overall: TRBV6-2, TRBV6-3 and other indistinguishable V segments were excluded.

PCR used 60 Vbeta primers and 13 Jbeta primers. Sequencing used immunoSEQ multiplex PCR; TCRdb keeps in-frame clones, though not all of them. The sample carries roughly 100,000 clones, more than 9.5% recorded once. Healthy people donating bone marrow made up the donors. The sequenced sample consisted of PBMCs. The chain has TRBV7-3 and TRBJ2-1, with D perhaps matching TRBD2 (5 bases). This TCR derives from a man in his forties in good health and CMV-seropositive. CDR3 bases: TGTGCCAGCAGCCCCAGAACTAGCTCCTACAATGAGCAGTTCTTC. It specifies CASSPRTSSYNEQFF.